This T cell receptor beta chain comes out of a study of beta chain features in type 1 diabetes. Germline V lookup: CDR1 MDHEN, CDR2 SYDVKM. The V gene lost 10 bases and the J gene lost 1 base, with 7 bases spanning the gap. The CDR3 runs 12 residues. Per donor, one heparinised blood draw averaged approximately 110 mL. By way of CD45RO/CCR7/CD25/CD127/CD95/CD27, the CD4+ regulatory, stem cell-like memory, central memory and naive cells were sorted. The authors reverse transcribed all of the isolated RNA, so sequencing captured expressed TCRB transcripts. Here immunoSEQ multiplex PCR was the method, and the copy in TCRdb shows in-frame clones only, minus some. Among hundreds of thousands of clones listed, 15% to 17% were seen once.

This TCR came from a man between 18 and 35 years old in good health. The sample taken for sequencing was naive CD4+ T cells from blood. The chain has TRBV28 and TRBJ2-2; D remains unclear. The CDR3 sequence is CATMGNTGELFF. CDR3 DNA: TGTGCCACCATGGGGAACACCGGGGAGCTGTTTTTT.